This entry describes one T cell receptor (beta chain). No antigen is known for it. The data were taken from a study of T cell responses to AZD1222 COVID-19 vaccine. Overall study results and limits: The donor cohort was predominantly white British with a female majority, and clonal diversity may have been underestimated.

Using immunoSEQ multiplex PCR, the repertoire was profiled, and TCRdb retains in-frame clones only, with some absent. This sample has some 160,000 clones; around 85% occur once, and the top ten carry over 1%. Germline V gene sequence: CDR1 LGHDT, CDR2 YNNKEL (reference sequence). This CDR3 has 16 amino acids. The trim removed 2 bases at V and 0 bases at J, leaving 3 bases unmatched. The TCR originated in an adult who received the AZD1222 COVID-19 vaccine. V usage is TRBV3-1 (or the pseudogene TRBV3-2) and J usage is TRBJ2-3; 9 bases line up with TRBD2. Source: peripheral blood, taken 28 days after the second AZD1222 dose. The DNA of the CDR3 is TGTGCCAGCAGCCAAAGCGGGACTAGCAGCACAGATACGCAGTATTTT. This gives the protein CASSQSGTSSTDTQYF.